The 15 T cell receptor beta chains presented below share a single source sample, sequenced in a study of blood T cell repertoires in COVID-19. The repertoire was sequenced with immunoSEQ multiplex PCR; TCRdb's copy has only in-frame clones and lacks some. The sample lists 130,000 or so clones; about 85% were seen once. Sequencing used peripheral blood. These receptor sequences come from a human donor in a cohort sampled during active COVID-19.

The chain employs TRBV6-6 and TRBJ1-6; D may be TRBD1 (5 bases). Looked up from germline, CDR1 is MNHNY and CDR2 is SVGAGI (reference sequence). V lost 2 bases to trimming and J lost 5 bases, with 7 bases between them. The CDR3 is made up of 14 amino acids. CDR3 amino acids: CASSYRGDNSPLHF. CDR3 bases: TGTGCCAGCAGTTACCGGGGGGATAATTCACCCCTCCACTTT.

A few counts support this clone. CDR3 residues: CSVEPPTWGGRAHTQYF. DNA for the CDR3: TGCAGCGTTGAACCCCCGACGTGGGGCGGGAGGGCCCATACGCAGTATTTT. The chain recombines TRBV29-1 with TRBJ2-3, with TRBD2 identical over 9 bases. The V gene end was trimmed by 2 bases and the J gene end by 7 bases; junction bases not matched to a gene: 16. There are 17 residues in the CDR3. The V gene's germline CDR1 is SQVTM and CDR2 ANQGSEA.

This clone showed up just once. V gene TRBV19 combines with J gene TRBJ1-2; 8 bases agree with TRBD1. CDR3 size: 12 residues. Trimming removed 6 bases from V and 8 bases from J; junction bases left unmatched: 5. Germline V gene lookup returns CDR1 LNHDA and CDR2 SQIVND (reference sequence). CDR3 nucleotides: TGTGCCAGTAGGGCGGGACAGGAAGGCTACACCTTC. Translating gives CASRAGQEGYTF. Supplemented by reference TRBV19 and TRBJ1-2, the full variable domain reads DGGITQSPKYLFRKEGQNVTLSCEQNLNHDAMYWYRQDPGQGLRLIYYSQIVNDFQKGDIAEGYSVSREKKESFPLTVTSAQKNPTAFYLCASRAGQEGYTFGSGTRLTVV.

The chain recombines TRBV7-8 with TRBJ2-5; 10 bases fit TRBD1. Trimming removed 6 bases from V and 3 bases from J; junction bases left unmatched: 22. Germline CDR1 is SGHVS and CDR2 is FQNEAQ. The length of the CDR3 is 20 residues. DNA of the CDR3: TGTGCCAGCAGACTTGACTGGACAGGGGGTAATAAGGAGGGAAAAGAGACCCAGTACTTC. It encodes CASRLDWTGGNKEGKETQYF. The whole variable domain, remainder taken from reference TRBV7-8 and TRBJ2-5, is GAGVSQSPRYKVAKRGQDVALRCDPISGHVSLFWYQQALGQGPEFLTYFQNEAQLDKSGLPSDRFFAERPEGSVSTLKIQRTQQEDSAVYLCASRLDWTGGNKEGKETQYFGPGTRLLVL.

CDR3 sequence (DNA): TGTGCCAGCAGTGACCGACAGGGGGTAGGCAATCAGCCCCAGCATTTT. It codes for CASSDRQGVGNQPQHF. The V call is TRBV6-1, the J call TRBJ1-5; TRBD1 matches 9 bases. In germline, CDR1 is MNHNS, CDR2 SASEGT. The CDR3 extends over 16 amino acids. V shed 3 bases and J 2 bases; nucleotides not matched to a gene: 5.

There are a few counts of this clone. The CDR3 spells CASSIMGQGAMETQYF. The DNA for the CDR3 is TGTGCCAGCAGCATTATGGGACAGGGGGCGATGGAGACCCAGTACTTC. This rearrangement joins TRBV21-1 to TRBJ2-5; the table calls TRBD1, which could not be checked here. TRBV21-1 is designated a pseudogene. This CDR3 spans 16 amino acids.

This chain links TRBV2 with TRBJ2-1, with 10 bases identical to TRBD2. The germline CDR1 and CDR2 sequences are SNHLY and FYNNEI. This CDR3 region has 15 residues. J lost 9 bases, V lost 4 bases, and 9 bases had no gene match. In nucleotides, the CDR3 is TGTGCCAGCAGTGTAGGTTTTAGCGGGAGGACTGAGCAGTTCTTC. Its protein product is CASSVGFSGRTEQFF.

V usage is TRBV5-1 and J usage is TRBJ2-7; 14 nucleotides match TRBD2. Losses at the gene ends were 0 bases for V and 7 bases for J; bases not matched to a gene: 6. Per germline, CDR1 SGHRS and CDR2 YFSETQ. There are 16 residues in the CDR3. The CDR3 is CASSLGGLAGVSEQYF. The CDR3 region has the DNA TGCGCCAGCAGCTTGGGGGGACTAGCGGGAGTGAGTGAGCAGTACTTC. The full variable domain, completed using reference TRBV5-1 and TRBJ2-7, is KAGVTQTPRYLIKTRGQQVTLSCSPISGHRSVSWYQQTPGQGLQFLFEYFSETQRNKGNFPGRFSGRQFSNSRSEMNVSTLELGDSALYLCASSLGGLAGVSEQYFGPGTRLTVT.

CDR3 sequence: CASSYSGQPDEKLFF. The CDR3 nucleotides are TGTGCCAGCAGTTACTCGGGACAGCCCGATGAAAAACTGTTTTTT. This chain connects TRBV6-6 to TRBJ1-4, with TRBD1 identical over 7 bases. This CDR3 is 15 amino acids long. With 0 bases clipped from V and 6 bases from J, the junction kept 4 bases outside the gene matches. Germline assignment: CDR1 MNHNY and CDR2 SVGAGI (reference sequence).

This rearrangement joins TRBV19 to TRBJ1-5; TRBD1 matches at 7 bases. Germline lookup yields CDR1 LNHDA and CDR2 SQIVND (reference sequence). CDR3 length: 14 amino acids. J gave up 2 bases and V 9 bases, and 7 bases lay outside the gene matches. CDR3 residues: CASRDSPGNQPQHF. The CDR3, as DNA: TGTGCCAGCCGGGACAGCCCAGGCAATCAGCCCCAGCATTTT.

V is TRBV2 and J is TRBJ2-3; weak D call: TRBD2 (6 bases). V lost 6 bases to trimming and J lost 5 bases, with 18 bases between them. Per the germline V gene, CDR1 is SNHLY and CDR2 is FYNNEI. The CDR3 consists of 15 residues. The CDR3 spells CASSPLLGGGDTQYF. The CDR3 nucleotides read TGTGCCAGCAGCCCGCTCCTTGGGGGAGGAGATACGCAGTATTTT.

The rearrangement joins TRBV27 to TRBJ2-7; D perhaps matches TRBD1 (6 bases). The CDR3 is made up of 13 amino acids. In germline, CDR1 is MNHEY, CDR2 SMNVEV (reference sequence). Trimming cost V 6 bases and J 2 bases, with 11 bases left between them. CDR3 region: CASSARTAYEQYF. DNA of the CDR3: TGTGCCAGCAGCGCCCGGACAGCCTACGAGCAGTACTTC.

The chain has TRBV9 and TRBJ2-3; D remains ambiguous. Looked up from germline, CDR1 is SGDLS and CDR2 is YYNGEE. V lost 0 bases to trimming and J lost 2 bases, with 10 bases between them. The CDR3 runs to 15 residues. In DNA form, the CDR3 reads TGTGCCAGCAGCGTAGCCCCGGGTGACACAGATACGCAGTATTTT. Translated, it gives CASSVAPGDTDTQYF.

The chain uses TRBV5-1 and TRBJ2-2; TRBD2 aligns across 13 bases. The junction had 5 bases not matched to a gene; V was cut back by 4 bases and J by 2 bases. The CDR3 has 17 amino acids. Germline-derived CDR1 and CDR2 are SGHRS and YFSETQ. In DNA form, the CDR3 reads TGCGCCAGCAGCGTCTGGACTAGCGGGAGTAACACCGGGGAGCTGTTTTTT. Encoded protein: CASSVWTSGSNTGELFF. Full variable domain (remainder filled in from reference TRBV5-1 and TRBJ2-2): KAGVTQTPRYLIKTRGQQVTLSCSPISGHRSVSWYQQTPGQGLQFLFEYFSETQRNKGNFPGRFSGRQFSNSRSEMNVSTLELGDSALYLCASSVWTSGSNTGELFFGEGSRLTVL.

The V call is TRBV6-5, the J call TRBJ2-7; maybe TRBD2 (5 bases). The germline V gene encodes CDR1 MNHEY and CDR2 SVGAGI. Trimming shortened V by 8 bases and J by 2 bases, and 16 bases separated the two germline ends. This CDR3 is built from 14 residues. The CDR3 sequence is CASHTRAVTYEQYF. CDR3 sequence (DNA): TGTGCCAGCCATACGAGGGCGGTTACCTACGAGCAGTACTTC.